This T cell receptor (beta chain) was recovered during a study of beta chain features in type 1 diabetes. Study details: All samples yielded some 100,000,000 examined sorted cells.

Researchers reported sorting CD4+ naive, central memory, regulatory and stem cell-like memory cells via CD45RO/CCR7/CD25/CD127/CD95/CD27. The sequenced template was cDNA made from the entire isolated RNA. Some 3.4 million reads were obtained on average from naive, central memory and regulatory T cell samples. Method: immunoSEQ multiplex PCR; TCRdb's copy keeps in-frame clones and lacks some. In the table there are about 250,000 clones, roughly an eighth of which are singletons. Germline V gene sequence: CDR1 KGHSH, CDR2 LQKENI. The CDR3 extends over 16 amino acids. Trimming took off 1 base at V and 0 bases at J, with 10 bases between the two ends. This clone appeared a few times.

The gene calls are TRBV18 and TRBJ1-5; D gene ambiguous. The TCR was taken from a woman aged 40 to 50 in good health. Specimen: naive CD4+ T cells from blood. The CDR3 sequence is CASSPLTGDSNQPQHF. CDR3 DNA: TGTGCCAGCTCACCACTCACGGGAGATAGCAATCAGCCCCAGCATTTT.